The 2 T cell receptor beta chains below all came from one sample that was sequenced in a study of blood T cell repertoires in COVID-19. Generated by immunoSEQ multiplex PCR, the TCRdb table keeps only in-frame clones and is missing some. The profile shows under 200,000 clones, roughly 91% of them singletons. Sequenced: peripheral blood. The receptors originated from a middle-aged man with active or convalescent COVID-19.

The V call is TRBV30, the J call TRBJ1-6; D might be TRBD1 (5 bases). Trimming shortened V by 8 bases and J by 0 bases, and 11 bases separated the two germline ends. This CDR3 is built from 14 residues. Germline V gene data show CDR1 as GTSNPN and CDR2 as SVGIG (reference sequence). CDR3 bases: TGTGCCCACCGGGGGAGCTCCTATAATTCACCCCTCCACTTT. Translating gives CAHRGSSYNSPLHF.

The chain combines TRBV19 with TRBJ1-1; D is unclear. This CDR3 is built from 14 residues. Germline V gene lookup returns CDR1 LNHDA and CDR2 SQIVND (reference sequence). With 5 bases removed from V and 3 bases from J, the gap between germline ends came to 13 bases. This CDR3 is CASSLVREYTEAFF. The CDR3, as DNA: TGTGCCAGTAGTTTAGTACGGGAATACACTGAAGCTTTCTTT.